Detailed here is one TCR beta chain. The CDR3 covers 15 residues. The V segment lost 5 bases and the J segment 1 base; nucleotides outside the gene matches: 7. Germline V gene data show CDR1 as SEHNR and CDR2 as FQNEAQ (reference sequence). The record originates from a study of blood T cell repertoires in COVID-19. Generated by immunoSEQ multiplex PCR, the TCRdb table keeps only in-frame clones and is missing some. The sample has 400,000 to 500,000 clones, more than 75% seen once. The specimen was PBMCs or T cells enriched from blood (not recorded which). This receptor was taken from a woman aged 40 to 50 who had recovered from COVID-19. The V and J genes are TRBV7-9 and TRBJ2-5; 7 bases agree with TRBD2. Here the CDR3 DNA reads TGTGCCAGCAGCACCTCTAGCGGAGGCCAAGAGACCCAGTACTTC. It codes for CASSTSSGGQETQYF.